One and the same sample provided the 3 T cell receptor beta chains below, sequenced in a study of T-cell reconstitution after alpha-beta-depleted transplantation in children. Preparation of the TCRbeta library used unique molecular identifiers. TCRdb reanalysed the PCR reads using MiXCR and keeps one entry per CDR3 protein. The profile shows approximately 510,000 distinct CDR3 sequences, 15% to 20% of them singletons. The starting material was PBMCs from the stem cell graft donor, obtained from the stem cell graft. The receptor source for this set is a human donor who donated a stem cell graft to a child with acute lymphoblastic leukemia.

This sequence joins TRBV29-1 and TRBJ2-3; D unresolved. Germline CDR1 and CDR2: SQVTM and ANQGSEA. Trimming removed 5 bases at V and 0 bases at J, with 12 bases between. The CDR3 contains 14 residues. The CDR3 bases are TGCAGCGTTTCGGCGACCACAAGCACAGATACGCAGTATTTT. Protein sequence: CSVSATTSTDTQYF.

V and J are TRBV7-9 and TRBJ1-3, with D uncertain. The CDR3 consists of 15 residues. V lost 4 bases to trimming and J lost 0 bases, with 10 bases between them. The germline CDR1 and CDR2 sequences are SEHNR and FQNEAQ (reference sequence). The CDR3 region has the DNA TGTGCCAGCAGCTCCCAGTGGAGCTCTGGAAACACCATATATTTT. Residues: CASSSQWSSGNTIYF. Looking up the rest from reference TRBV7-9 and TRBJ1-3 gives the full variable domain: DTGVSQNPRHKITKRGQNVTFRCDPISEHNRLYWYRQTLGQGPEFLTYFQNEAQLEKSRLLSDRFSAERPKGSFSTLEIQRTEQGDSAMYLCASSSQWSSGNTIYFGEGSWLTVV.

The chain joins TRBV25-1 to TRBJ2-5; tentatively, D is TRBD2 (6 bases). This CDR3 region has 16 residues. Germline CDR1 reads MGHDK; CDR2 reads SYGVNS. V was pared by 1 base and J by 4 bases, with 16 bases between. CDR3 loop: CASSESVRRGLETQYF. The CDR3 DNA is TGTGCCAGCAGTGAATCCGTACGACGGGGACTAGAGACCCAGTACTTC.